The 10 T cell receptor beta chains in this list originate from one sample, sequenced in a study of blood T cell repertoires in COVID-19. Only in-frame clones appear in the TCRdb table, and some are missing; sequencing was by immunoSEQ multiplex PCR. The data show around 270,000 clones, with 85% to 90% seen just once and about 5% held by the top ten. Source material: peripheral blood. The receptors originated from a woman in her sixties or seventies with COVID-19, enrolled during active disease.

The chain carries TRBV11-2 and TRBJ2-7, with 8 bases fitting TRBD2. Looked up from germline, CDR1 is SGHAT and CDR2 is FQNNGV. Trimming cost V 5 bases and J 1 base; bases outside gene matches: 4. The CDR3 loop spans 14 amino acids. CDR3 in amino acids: CASSRGLESYEQYF. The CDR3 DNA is TGTGCCAGCAGCCGGGGACTAGAGTCCTACGAGCAGTACTTC.

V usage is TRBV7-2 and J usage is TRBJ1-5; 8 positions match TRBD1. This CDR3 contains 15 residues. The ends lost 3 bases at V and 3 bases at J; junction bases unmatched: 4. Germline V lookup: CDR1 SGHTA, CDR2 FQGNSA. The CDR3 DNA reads TGTGCCAGCAGCTTGGCAGGGGGCCACAATCAGCCCCAGCATTTT. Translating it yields CASSLAGGHNQPQHF.

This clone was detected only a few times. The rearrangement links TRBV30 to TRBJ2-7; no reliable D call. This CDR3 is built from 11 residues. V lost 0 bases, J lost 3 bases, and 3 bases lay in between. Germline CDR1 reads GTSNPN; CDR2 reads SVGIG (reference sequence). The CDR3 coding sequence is TGTGCCTGGAGTGTACACTACGAGCAGTACTTC. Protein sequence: CAWSVHYEQYF.

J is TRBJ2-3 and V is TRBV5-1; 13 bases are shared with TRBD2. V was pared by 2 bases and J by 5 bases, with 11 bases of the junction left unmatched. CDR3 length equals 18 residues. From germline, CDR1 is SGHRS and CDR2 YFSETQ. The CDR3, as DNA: TGCGCCAGCAGCTTAACACCGGGACTAGCGGGAATCGGAGATACGCAGTATTTT. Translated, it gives CASSLTPGLAGIGDTQYF.

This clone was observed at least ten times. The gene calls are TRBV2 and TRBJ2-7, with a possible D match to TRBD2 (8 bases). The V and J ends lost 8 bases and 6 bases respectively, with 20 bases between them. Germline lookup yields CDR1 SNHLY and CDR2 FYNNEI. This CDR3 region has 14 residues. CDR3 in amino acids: CASGGDSGRAEQYF. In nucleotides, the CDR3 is TGTGCCAGCGGTGGGGACAGCGGGAGAGCCGAGCAGTACTTC.

The CDR3 DNA sequence: TGCGCCAGCCGAAGGGACGGAGCGGGGGAGCAGTACTTC. This sequence encodes CASRRDGAGEQYF. The V gene is TRBV5-1, the J gene TRBJ2-7, with 7 positions matching TRBD2. Germline CDR1 and CDR2: SGHRS and YFSETQ. This CDR3 is 13 amino acids long. V gave up 7 bases and J gave up 7 bases; unmatched junction bases: 11.

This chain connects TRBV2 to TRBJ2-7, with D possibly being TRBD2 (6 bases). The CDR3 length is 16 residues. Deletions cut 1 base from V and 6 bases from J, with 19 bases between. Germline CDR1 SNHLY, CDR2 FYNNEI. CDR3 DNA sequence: TGTGCCAGCAGTGAAGAGTTGGGTAGCGGACCACTCGAGCAGTACTTC. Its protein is CASSEELGSGPLEQYF. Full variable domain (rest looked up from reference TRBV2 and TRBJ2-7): EPEVTQTPSHQVTQMGQEVILRCVPISNHLYFYWYRQILGQKVEFLVSFYNNEISEKSEIFDDQFSVERPDGSNFTLKIRSTKLEDSAMYFCASSEELGSGPLEQYFGPGTRLTVT.

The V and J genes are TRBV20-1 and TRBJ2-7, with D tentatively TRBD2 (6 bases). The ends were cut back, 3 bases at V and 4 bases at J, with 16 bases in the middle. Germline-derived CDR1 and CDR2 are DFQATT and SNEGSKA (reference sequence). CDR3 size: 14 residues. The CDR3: CSASGSAGAYEQYF. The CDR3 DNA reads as TGCAGTGCTAGTGGATCAGCGGGCGCTTACGAGCAGTACTTC.

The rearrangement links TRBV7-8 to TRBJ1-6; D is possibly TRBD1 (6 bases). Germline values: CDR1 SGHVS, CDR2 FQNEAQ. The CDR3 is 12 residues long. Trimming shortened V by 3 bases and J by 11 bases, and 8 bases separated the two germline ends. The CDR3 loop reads CASSFPGAPLHF. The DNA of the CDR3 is TGTGCCAGCAGCTTCCCAGGGGCACCCCTCCACTTT. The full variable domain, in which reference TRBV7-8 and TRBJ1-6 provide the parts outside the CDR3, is GAGVSQSPRYKVAKRGQDVALRCDPISGHVSLFWYQQALGQGPEFLTYFQNEAQLDKSGLPSDRFFAERPEGSVSTLKIQRTQQEDSAVYLCASSFPGAPLHFGNGTRLTVT.

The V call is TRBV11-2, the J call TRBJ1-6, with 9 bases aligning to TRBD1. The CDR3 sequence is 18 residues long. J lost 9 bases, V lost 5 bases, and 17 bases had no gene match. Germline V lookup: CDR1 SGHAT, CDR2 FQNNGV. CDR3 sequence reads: CASSPLGTGFQFTSPLHF. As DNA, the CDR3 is TGTGCCAGCAGCCCCCTGGGGACAGGGTTTCAGTTCACTTCACCCCTCCACTTT.